This T cell receptor (beta chain) was sequenced during a study of cytomegalovirus exposure and HLA in healthy donors. On this clone itself: The antigen is undetermined.

The study, taken as a whole, reports: Some TCR beta chains (roughly 150 of them) were listed as cytomegalovirus-associated. Common viral pathogens (according to a later analysis) appeared linked to several of the most significant clusters. Researchers reported from a later analysis that most CMV-associated TCR beta chains appeared HLA-restricted. Productive status was seen about 90% or about 30% of the time for most TCR beta V segments in an earlier analysis.

With 60 Vbeta and 13 Jbeta primers, the PCR was carried out. The table came from immunoSEQ multiplex PCR; TCRdb's copy has only in-frame clones and leaves some out. The profile shows 150,000 to 200,000 clones, over 60% of them singletons. The TCR sequence derives from a woman aged 45-59 years in good health and CMV-seropositive. Sequencing was done on a sample of PBMCs.

The chain's CDR3 is CASSRGVNEKLFF. CDR3 in DNA: TGTGCCAGCTCACGCGGGGTTAATGAAAAACTGTTTTTT. The chain carries TRBV18 and TRBJ1-4, with D hard to call. CDR3 length: 13 residues. Trimming took off 4 bases at V and 4 bases at J, with 7 bases between the two ends. Germline V gene lookup returns CDR1 KGHSH and CDR2 LQKENI.